Sequencing of this T cell receptor beta chain was carried out in a study of blood T cell repertoires in COVID-19. The junction had 7 bases not matched to a gene; V was cut back by 0 bases and J by 4 bases. Looked up from germline, CDR1 is LGHDT and CDR2 is YNNKEL (reference sequence). The CDR3 totals 18 residues. Authors' processing steps: Reference gene primer amplification yielded estimated nucleated cell counts. Clones were sequenced by immunoSEQ multiplex PCR, and TCRdb holds only the in-frame ones, with some missing. The V and J calls and clone size are taken from that table; D and trimming were inferred from the DNA. The top ten clones hold 18% of a sample with under 150,000 clones, 75% to 90% of them seen once.

The TCR comes from a man aged 50 to 59 with active or convalescent COVID-19. Sequencing input: peripheral blood. The J gene is TRBJ2-2, the V gene TRBV3-1 (or the pseudogene TRBV3-2), with 11 bases matching TRBD2. In DNA, the CDR3 is TGTGCCAGCAGCCAAGAAACTAGCGGGAGCCTGGCCACCGGGGAGCTGTTTTTT. It is translated as CASSQETSGSLATGELFF.